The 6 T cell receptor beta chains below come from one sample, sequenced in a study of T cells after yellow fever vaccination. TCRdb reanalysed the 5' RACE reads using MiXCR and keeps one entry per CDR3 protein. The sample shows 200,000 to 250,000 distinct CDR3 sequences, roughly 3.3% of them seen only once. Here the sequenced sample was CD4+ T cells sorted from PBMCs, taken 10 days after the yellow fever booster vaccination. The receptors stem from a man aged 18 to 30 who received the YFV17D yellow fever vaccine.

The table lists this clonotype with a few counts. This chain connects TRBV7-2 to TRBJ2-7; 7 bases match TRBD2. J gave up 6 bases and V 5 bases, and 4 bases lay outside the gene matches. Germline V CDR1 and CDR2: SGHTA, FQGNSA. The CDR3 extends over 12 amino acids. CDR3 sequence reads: CASSPREGEQYF. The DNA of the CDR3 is TGTGCCAGCAGCCCTAGGGAGGGCGAGCAGTACTTC.

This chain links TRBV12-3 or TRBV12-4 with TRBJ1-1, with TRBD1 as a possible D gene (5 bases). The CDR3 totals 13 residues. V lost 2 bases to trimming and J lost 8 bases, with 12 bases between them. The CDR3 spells CASSLMQGEEAFF. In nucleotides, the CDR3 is TGTGCCAGCAGTTTAATGCAGGGAGAGGAAGCTTTCTTT.

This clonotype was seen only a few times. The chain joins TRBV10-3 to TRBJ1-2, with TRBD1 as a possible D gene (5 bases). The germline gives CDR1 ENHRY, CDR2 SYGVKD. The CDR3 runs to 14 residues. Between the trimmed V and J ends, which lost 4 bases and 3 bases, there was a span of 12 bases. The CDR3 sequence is CAISGSRGDYGYTF. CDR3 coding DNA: TGTGCCATCAGTGGCTCGCGGGGGGACTATGGCTACACCTTC.

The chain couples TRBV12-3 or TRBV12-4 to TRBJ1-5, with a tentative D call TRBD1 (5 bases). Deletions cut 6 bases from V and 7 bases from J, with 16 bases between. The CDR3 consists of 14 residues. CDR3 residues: CASRNSGSGQPQHF. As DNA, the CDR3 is TGTGCCAGCAGGAACAGTGGGTCAGGGCAGCCCCAGCATTTT.

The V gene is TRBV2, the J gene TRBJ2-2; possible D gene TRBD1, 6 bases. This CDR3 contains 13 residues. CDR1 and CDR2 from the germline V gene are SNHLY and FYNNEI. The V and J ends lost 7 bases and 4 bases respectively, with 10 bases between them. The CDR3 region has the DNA TGTGCCAGCACTCAGGGGAGCACCGGGGAGCTGTTTTTT. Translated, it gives CASTQGSTGELFF. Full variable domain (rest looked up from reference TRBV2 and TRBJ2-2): EPEVTQTPSHQVTQMGQEVILRCVPISNHLYFYWYRQILGQKVEFLVSFYNNEISEKSEIFDDQFSVERPDGSNFTLKIRSTKLEDSAMYFCASTQGSTGELFFGEGSRLTVL.

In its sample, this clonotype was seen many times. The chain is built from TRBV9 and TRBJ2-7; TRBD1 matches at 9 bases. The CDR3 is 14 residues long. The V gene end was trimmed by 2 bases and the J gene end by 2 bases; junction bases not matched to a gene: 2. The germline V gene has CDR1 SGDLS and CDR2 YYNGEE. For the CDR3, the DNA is TGTGCCAGCAGCGTGAGACAGGGGGCCTACGAGCAGTACTTC. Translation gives CASSVRQGAYEQYF.